What follows are 14 T cell receptor beta chains derived from one specimen sequenced in a study of cytomegalovirus exposure and HLA in healthy donors. With 60 Vbeta and 13 Jbeta primers, the PCR was carried out. The protocol was immunoSEQ multiplex PCR, while the TCRdb copy is restricted to in-frame clones and leaves out a portion. The data show approximately 150,000 clones, roughly three fifths seen once. The sequenced sample consisted of PBMCs. All receptors derive from a male donor in good health and CMV-seronegative.

V is TRBV2 and J is TRBJ2-5, with D perhaps matching TRBD1 (6 bases). The J call may be wrong; the DNA end is better matched by TRBJ2-7. The CDR3 length is 13 residues. Per germline, CDR1 SNHLY and CDR2 FYNNEI. The DNA of the CDR3 is TGTGCCAGCAGTGGACAGGACTCCTACGAGCAGTACTTC. Protein sequence: CASSGQDSYEQYF.

In this sample, this clone turned up once. V usage is TRBV28 and J usage is TRBJ1-1; 8 bases are shared with TRBD1. Germline assignment: CDR1 MDHEN and CDR2 SYDVKM. CDR3 length: 17 amino acids. With V trimmed by 3 bases and J by 1 base, 10 bases remained unmatched. The CDR3 DNA reads as TGTGCCAGCAGTTTCCACCCGCCGGGACAGGCGAACACTGAAGCTTTCTTT. Translated, it gives CASSFHPPGQANTEAFF.

The V and J genes are TRBV5-5 and TRBJ1-5; D is uncertain. CDR1 is SGHKS, CDR2 YYEKEE, per germline (reference sequence). Trimming cost V 0 bases and J 0 bases, with 10 bases left between them. This CDR3 contains 16 residues. The CDR3 sequence: CASSLAAGSSNQPQHF. The CDR3, as DNA: TGTGCCAGCAGCTTGGCAGCGGGCAGTAGCAATCAGCCCCAGCATTTT. The full variable domain, with the rest looked up from reference TRBV5-5 and TRBJ1-5, is DAGVTQSPTHLIKTRGQQVTLRCSPISGHKSVSWYQQVLGQGPQFIFQYYEKEERGRGNFPDRFSARQFPNYSSELNVNALLLGDSALYLCASSLAAGSSNQPQHFGDGTRLSIL.

The V and J genes are TRBV25-1 and TRBJ1-5; D might be TRBD1 (6 bases). Germline loops: CDR1 MGHDK, CDR2 SYGVNS. CDR3 length: 14 amino acids. Trimming shortened V by 6 bases and J by 9 bases, and 18 bases separated the two germline ends. CDR3 nucleotide sequence: TGTGCCAGCAGCGTCGGACAGTCCCTGTGGCCCCAGCATTTT. Residues: CASSVGQSLWPQHF.

The V gene is TRBV5-1, the J gene TRBJ2-7, with 8 nucleotides matching TRBD1. The germline gives CDR1 SGHRS, CDR2 YFSETQ. J gave up 5 bases and V 0 bases, and 7 bases lay outside the gene matches. CDR3 size: 15 residues. The CDR3, as DNA: TGCGCCAGCAGCTTGGCATGGCAGGGGGCGCACGAGCAGTACTTC. Its translation is CASSLAWQGAHEQYF.

The chain uses TRBV29-1 and TRBJ2-2; tentatively, D is TRBD1 (5 bases). V lost 7 bases to trimming and J lost 5 bases, with 17 bases between them. The CDR3 is made up of 14 amino acids. The germline CDR1 and CDR2 sequences are SQVTM and ANQGSEA. This CDR3 is CSAASRVRTGELFF. As DNA, the CDR3 is TGCAGCGCGGCCTCCAGGGTACGGACCGGGGAGCTGTTTTTT.

The chain links TRBV28 to TRBJ1-4; tentative D call: TRBD1 (6 bases). Looked up from germline, CDR1 is MDHEN and CDR2 is SYDVKM. V lost 5 bases to trimming and J lost 4 bases, with 17 bases between them. This CDR3 has 16 amino acids. The CDR3: CASSPRLGTSNEKLFF. The CDR3 region has the DNA TGTGCCAGCAGTCCCCGATTAGGGACAAGTAATGAAAAACTGTTTTTT. Drawing the rest from reference TRBV28 and TRBJ1-4, the complete variable domain is DVKVTQSSRYLVKRTGEKVFLECVQDMDHENMFWYRQDPGLGLRLIYFSYDVKMKEKGDIPEGYSVSREKKERFSLILESASTNQTSMYLCASSPRLGTSNEKLFFGSGTQLSVL.

The chain joins TRBV30 to TRBJ2-5, with TRBD1 matching 11 bases. The J call may be incorrect, as the DNA end agrees better with TRBJ2-7. The CDR3 consists of 15 residues. The germline CDR1 and CDR2 sequences are GTSNPN and SVGIG (reference sequence). The CDR3 sequence: CAWSAYSGTGGEQYF. Written as DNA, the CDR3 is TGTGCCTGGAGTGCGTACTCCGGGACAGGGGGCGAGCAGTACTTC.

The chain has TRBV27 and TRBJ1-1, with 9 bases matching TRBD1. Germline assignment: CDR1 MNHEY and CDR2 SMNVEV (reference sequence). This CDR3 contains 14 residues. Unmatched junction bases numbered 5, after V lost 4 bases and J lost 5 bases. As DNA, the CDR3 is TGTGCCAGCAGTTCACAGGGGGCAGGGACTGAAGCTTTCTTT. Its protein product is CASSSQGAGTEAFF.

This clone was seen only a few times. The chain employs TRBV7-9 and TRBJ2-7, with 8 bases identical to TRBD2. V shed 4 bases and J 2 bases; nucleotides not matched to a gene: 10. CDR3 size: 16 residues. Per germline, CDR1 SEHNR and CDR2 FQNEAQ (reference sequence). Here the CDR3 reads CASSSRTGGTPYEQYF. CDR3 bases: TGTGCCAGCAGCTCACGCACGGGGGGGACACCCTACGAGCAGTACTTC.

The chain has TRBV4-2 and TRBJ1-4, with 10 nucleotides matching TRBD1. This CDR3 is 14 amino acids long. Germline V CDR1 and CDR2: LGHNA, YNFKEQ. Losses at the gene ends were 5 bases for V and 8 bases for J; bases not matched to a gene: 5. The CDR3 loop reads CASSYGTGVEKLFF. CDR3 DNA: TGTGCCAGCAGCTACGGGACAGGGGTCGAAAAACTGTTTTTT.

This chain uses TRBV6-5 with TRBJ2-5; maybe TRBD2 (6 bases). Near its end, the DNA agrees better with TRBJ2-7, so the J call may be wrong. Per germline, CDR1 MNHEY and CDR2 SVGAGI. The CDR3 length is 14 residues. CDR3 sequence: CASRGSGVSYEQYF. The CDR3 DNA follows: TGTGCCAGCAGGGGCTCGGGGGTCTCCTACGAGCAGTACTTC.

The gene calls are TRBV28 and TRBJ2-1, with 12 bases that match TRBD2. Unmatched junction bases numbered 9, after V lost 8 bases and J lost 4 bases. Germline V gene lookup returns CDR1 MDHEN and CDR2 SYDVKM. The CDR3 totals 16 residues. CDR3 sequence (DNA): TGTGCCAGCTTAGCTAGCGGGGGGGCGAAGTACAATGAGCAGTTCTTC. It codes for CASLASGGAKYNEQFF.

The chain carries TRBV5-1 and TRBJ2-5; 8 bases are shared with TRBD2. Trimming cost V 3 bases and J 5 bases; bases outside gene matches: 6. CDR1 and CDR2 from the germline V gene are SGHRS and YFSETQ. CDR3 length equals 14 residues. The CDR3 DNA is TGCGCCAGCAGCTCCAACAGCGGGGGCGAGACCCAGTACTTC. Translation: CASSSNSGGETQYF.